This T cell receptor beta chain stems from a study of spatial heterogeneity in lung cancer. Overall study: The correlation between TCR transcript counts in tumor regions and a T cell module score from matched bulk RNA-seq was strong. Study-level results: For expanded intratumoral alpha and beta TCRs, counts tracked tumor mutation counts. The counts of expanded TCRs, ubiquitous and regional, tracked ubiquitous and regional nonsynonymous mutations, respectively.

Noted time point: sample taken at primary tumor resection. Looked up from germline, CDR1 is DFQATT and CDR2 is SNEGSKA (reference sequence). V was shortened by 6 bases and J by 3 bases, with 15 bases between the two germline ends. The CDR3 spans 13 residues. This clonotype is classed as medium-sized. As yet, its antigen is unknown. Each CDR3 protein gets one entry after TCRdb re-called the 5' RACE reads with MiXCR. The sample consists of around 8,000 distinct CDR3 sequences, over 7.5% of them appearing once. The sample here was lung tumor tissue, taken at surgery. The chain has TRBV20-1 and TRBJ2-7; D may correspond to TRBD1 or TRBD2 (6 bases each). This clonotype was obtained from a male donor with early-stage non-small cell lung cancer. The CDR3 region is CSAEPGDNYEQYF. DNA of the CDR3: TGCAGTGCCGAACCGGGGGACAACTACGAGCAGTACTTC.